The 13 T cell receptor beta chains in this list originate from one sample, sequenced in a study of blood T cell repertoires in COVID-19. Produced via immunoSEQ multiplex PCR; TCRdb's table is partial and in-frame only. Here the sample spans approximately 120,000 clones, 75% to 85% being singletons. Input material: peripheral blood. The receptors were gathered from a man between 35 and 55 years old with active or convalescent COVID-19.

In its sample, this clone was seen once. The V and J genes are TRBV10-3 and TRBJ1-1, with 7 bases aligning to TRBD1. The CDR3 loop spans 13 amino acids. The V segment lost 6 bases and the J segment 5 bases; nucleotides outside the gene matches: 6. Germline CDR1 and CDR2: ENHRY and SYGVKD. In nucleotides, the CDR3 is TGTGCCATCAGCCAGACAGGGAGGACTGAAGCTTTCTTT. Its translation: CAISQTGRTEAFF.

This chain connects TRBV25-1 to TRBJ1-3; D gene ambiguous. Germline V CDR1 and CDR2: MGHDK, SYGVNS. V shed 3 bases and J shed 7 bases, with 13 bases lying between them. This CDR3 has 14 amino acids. CDR3 sequence: CASSDPSTRNTIYF. CDR3 nucleotide sequence: TGTGCCAGCAGTGACCCCTCAACGCGGAACACCATATATTTT.

The chain uses TRBV5-4 and TRBJ2-5, with 7 bases identical to TRBD1. CDR3 length: 15 amino acids. With 2 bases clipped from V and 5 bases from J, the junction kept 9 bases outside the gene matches. From germline, CDR1 is SGHNT and CDR2 YYREEE (reference sequence). CDR3 DNA sequence: TGTGCCAGCAGCTTTCCCACAGGGGTTGGGGAGACCCAGTACTTC. Its protein product is CASSFPTGVGETQYF.

The rearrangement joins TRBV28 to TRBJ1-1; D is perhaps TRBD1 (5 bases). The ends were cut back, 1 base at V and 5 bases at J, with 11 bases in the middle. The germline V gene has CDR1 MDHEN and CDR2 SYDVKM. The CDR3 consists of 14 residues. CDR3 sequence (DNA): TGTGCCAGCAGTTTATACCCCGCAGGGACTGAAGCTTTCTTT. Protein sequence: CASSLYPAGTEAFF.

This clone was recorded only once. The genes are TRBV5-6 and TRBJ2-3; TRBD2 matches 7 bases. The V gene end was trimmed by 0 bases and the J gene end by 1 base; junction bases not matched to a gene: 2. The CDR3 totals 15 residues. Germline CDR1 and CDR2: SGHDT and YYEEEE. CDR3 sequence reads: CASSLDLAGTDTQYF. CDR3 bases: TGTGCCAGCAGCTTGGATCTAGCGGGCACAGATACGCAGTATTTT.

This clone appeared many times. The chain uses TRBV29-1 and TRBJ1-2; possibly TRBD1 for D (6 bases). The CDR3 spans 12 residues. CDR1 and CDR2 (germline): SQVTM, ANQGSEA. The ends were cut back, 7 bases at V and 8 bases at J, with 17 bases in the middle. The CDR3 DNA reads TGCAGCGCCCAGAGTGGGACATGGGGCTACACCTTC. Encoded protein: CSAQSGTWGYTF. Full variable domain (missing parts from reference TRBV29-1 and TRBJ1-2): SAVISQKPSRDICQRGTSLTIQCQVDSQVTMMFWYRQQPGQSLTLIATANQGSEATYESGFVIDKFPISRPNLTFSTLTVSNMSPEDSSIYLCSAQSGTWGYTFGSGTRLTVV.

The chain couples TRBV12-3 or TRBV12-4 to TRBJ1-1; D is unresolved. Between the trimmed V and J ends, which lost 9 bases and 0 bases, there was a span of 8 bases. The CDR3 is 12 residues long. The CDR3 loop is CASRRLNTEAFF. DNA of the CDR3: TGTGCCAGTCGGCGGCTGAACACTGAAGCTTTCTTT.

The V and J genes are TRBV7-6 and TRBJ1-1, with 8 bases fitting TRBD1. Losses at the gene ends were 1 base for V and 1 base for J; bases not matched to a gene: 2. This CDR3 is built from 15 residues. The germline V gene has CDR1 SGHVS and CDR2 FNYEAQ. The CDR3 DNA reads as TGTGCCAGCAGCTTAGGGACAGGGACGAACACTGAAGCTTTCTTT. Its translation is CASSLGTGTNTEAFF.

The chain combines TRBV5-1 with TRBJ2-7, with 11 bases matching TRBD1. The CDR3 is 14 residues long. Germline V gene lookup returns CDR1 SGHRS and CDR2 YFSETQ. Trimming removed 4 bases from V and 4 bases from J; junction bases left unmatched: 4. The CDR3: CASSLGQGGYEQYF. CDR3 sequence (DNA): TGCGCCAGCAGCCTGGGACAGGGGGGGTACGAGCAGTACTTC.

This clone was picked up a small number of times. V is TRBV6-6 and J is TRBJ2-3; 9 bases are a match to TRBD2. Trimming at V came to 6 bases and at J to 7 bases, leaving 11 bases not matched to a gene. From germline, CDR1 is MNHNY and CDR2 SVGAGI (reference sequence). This CDR3 contains 15 residues. This CDR3 reads CASSFQRGASYTQYF. The CDR3, as DNA: TGTGCCAGCAGCTTCCAGCGGGGGGCCTCATATACGCAGTATTTT.

This clone was seen only a few times. This chain connects TRBV27 to TRBJ2-5; 12 positions agree with TRBD2. Germline V gives CDR1 MNHEY, CDR2 SMNVEV (reference sequence). The ends lost 5 bases at V and 1 base at J; junction bases unmatched: 2. CDR3 length equals 15 residues. CDR3 DNA: TGTGCCAGCAGTCTGACTAGCGGGGGCCAAGAGACCCAGTACTTC. Translating gives CASSLTSGGQETQYF.

The rearrangement links TRBV30 to TRBJ1-6; D uncertain. Trimming took off 1 base at V and 2 bases at J, with 6 bases between the two ends. Germline CDR1 is GTSNPN and CDR2 is SVGIG (reference sequence). The CDR3 has 14 amino acids. CDR3 bases: TGTGCCTGGAGTGGAGAAGCCTATAATTCACCCCTCCACTTT. It is translated as CAWSGEAYNSPLHF. The full variable domain, completed using reference TRBV30 and TRBJ1-6, is SQTIHQWPATLVQPVGSPLSLECTVEGTSNPNLYWYRQAAGRGLQLLFYSVGIGQISSEVPQNLSASRPQDRQFILSSKKLLLSDSGFYLCAWSGEAYNSPLHFGNGTRLTVT.

This clone was recorded once. This chain uses TRBV3-1 (or the pseudogene TRBV3-2) with TRBJ2-3; D uncertain. The CDR3 totals 14 residues. Trimming removed 0 bases from V and 3 bases from J, with 7 bases in between. From germline, CDR1 is LGHDT and CDR2 YNNKEL (reference sequence). Here the CDR3 DNA reads TGTGCCAGCAGCCAAGATCAACGGACAGATACGCAGTATTTT. It is translated as CASSQDQRTDTQYF.